The following is a T cell receptor (beta chain) sequence with its context. This specimen belongs to a study of OX40 agonist ivuxolimab in advanced cancers. About the research overall: An agonistic anti-OX40 (CD134) antibody, ivuxolimab, was used to treat the patients.

Produced via immunoSEQ multiplex PCR; TCRdb's table is partial and in-frame only. The sample includes about 58,000 clones, about 86% of them seen just once. The germline CDR1 and CDR2 sequences are SGHRS and YFSETQ. This CDR3 comprises 15 residues. With 0 bases removed from V and 0 bases from J, the gap between germline ends came to 9 bases. Systemic immunosuppression or a history of autoimmune disease excluded patients. At cycle 4 day 1, cycle 7 day 1, and baseline, blood was sampled. The TCR comes from an adult with an advanced solid tumor such as melanoma, head and neck, liver or kidney cancer. Sequenced material: CD4+ or CD8+ T cells sorted from blood, taken in a trial of the OX40 agonist ivuxolimab. The gene calls are TRBV5-1 and TRBJ2-5; no reliable D call. The chain's CDR3 is CASSLALEYQETQYF. Written as DNA, the CDR3 is TGCGCCAGCAGCTTGGCCCTGGAATACCAAGAGACCCAGTACTTC.